The 18 T cell receptor beta chains below come from one sample, sequenced in a study of blood T cell repertoires in COVID-19. The table came from immunoSEQ multiplex PCR; TCRdb's copy has only in-frame clones and leaves some out. Here the sample spans around 270,000 clones, 84% being singletons. Material for sequencing was peripheral blood. The receptors come from a person aged 65 to 85 with COVID-19, enrolled during active disease.

The V call is TRBV29-1, the J call TRBJ2-7; 9 nucleotides match TRBD1. The CDR3 is made up of 14 amino acids. Germline-derived CDR1 and CDR2 are SQVTM and ANQGSEA. Trimming removed 4 bases from V and 4 bases from J; junction bases left unmatched: 8. The CDR3 DNA sequence: TGCAGCGTTGGAGGTGGGGACAGGGCGTACGAGCAGTACTTC. The encoded protein is CSVGGGDRAYEQYF.

The chain carries TRBV3-1 (or the pseudogene TRBV3-2) and TRBJ2-7; D may be TRBD2 (5 bases). This CDR3 spans 13 amino acids. Trimming pared 4 bases from V and 6 bases from J, leaving 13 bases between. Germline V gene data show CDR1 as LGHDT and CDR2 as YNNKEL (reference sequence). The CDR3: CASSRVQAGEQYF. The DNA for the CDR3 is TGTGCCAGCAGCCGGGTTCAGGCGGGCGAGCAGTACTTC.

V usage is TRBV5-1 and J usage is TRBJ1-4; TRBD1 agrees at 10 bases. The CDR3 length is 14 residues. V gave up 3 bases and J gave up 5 bases; unmatched junction bases: 1. Germline lookup yields CDR1 SGHRS and CDR2 YFSETQ. The CDR3 sequence is CASSSGQGNEKLFF. The DNA of the CDR3 is TGCGCCAGCAGCTCGGGACAGGGGAATGAAAAACTGTTTTTT.

V and J are TRBV7-3 and TRBJ2-5; 13 bases fit TRBD2. The ends lost 1 base at V and 2 bases at J; junction bases unmatched: 7. The CDR3 length is 18 residues. Per the germline V gene, CDR1 is SGHTA and CDR2 is FQGTGA. The CDR3 protein is CASSLIDWTSGGQETQYF. CDR3 in DNA: TGTGCCAGCAGCTTAATCGACTGGACTAGCGGGGGTCAAGAGACCCAGTACTTC. The entire variable domain, with the rest obtained from reference TRBV7-3 and TRBJ2-5, is as follows: GAGVSQTPSNKVTEKGKYVELRCDPISGHTALYWYRQSLGQGPEFLIYFQGTGAADDSGLPNDRFFAVRPEGSVSTLKIQRTERGDSAVYLCASSLIDWTSGGQETQYFGPGTRLLVL.

The V gene is TRBV28, the J gene TRBJ2-7, with 9 bases lining up with TRBD2. The CDR3 sequence is 15 residues long. Germline V gives CDR1 MDHEN, CDR2 SYDVKM. Trimming removed 7 bases from V and 3 bases from J; junction bases left unmatched: 10. Here the CDR3 reads CASTLLATSGYEQYF. In DNA, the CDR3 is TGTGCCAGCACCCTCCTTGCGACTAGCGGCTACGAGCAGTACTTC.

V gene TRBV4-1 combines with J gene TRBJ2-1; maybe TRBD2 (6 bases). The V end lost 1 base, the J end lost 1 base, and 17 bases lay between the germline ends. This CDR3 is built from 18 residues. The germline V gene encodes CDR1 MGHRA and CDR2 YSYEKL. CDR3 DNA sequence: TGCGCCAGCAGCCAAGGGAATGGTCGGACTACGTCCTACAATGAGCAGTTCTTC. It specifies CASSQGNGRTTSYNEQFF.

This clone has more than one count but fewer than ten. This sequence joins TRBV4-1 and TRBJ1-2; 8 bases are shared with TRBD1. J lost 4 bases, V lost 1 base, and 5 bases had no gene match. The V gene's germline CDR1 is MGHRA and CDR2 YSYEKL. The CDR3 totals 15 residues. CDR3 in amino acids: CASSQVTGGGYGYTF. The CDR3 DNA is TGCGCCAGCAGCCAAGTAACAGGGGGTGGCTATGGCTACACCTTC.

This chain joins TRBV27 and TRBJ2-1, with D perhaps TRBD2 (6 bases). The CDR3 has 15 residues. From germline, CDR1 is MNHEY and CDR2 SMNVEV (reference sequence). The V gene lost 6 bases and the J gene lost 9 bases, with 21 bases spanning the gap. The DNA of the CDR3 is TGTGCCAGCAGCCTTCGCGGGGTGGAGTTCGGTGAGCAGTTCTTC. Translating gives CASSLRGVEFGEQFF.

This chain connects TRBV5-8 to TRBJ1-1; D is undetermined. CDR1 is SGHTS, CDR2 YDEGEE, per germline. This CDR3 is 12 amino acids long. Trimming cost V 0 bases and J 4 bases, with 4 bases left between them. The CDR3 coding sequence is TGTGCCAGCAGCTTGGTGGCCACTGAAGCTTTCTTT. This sequence encodes CASSLVATEAFF.

This clone was counted only a few times. The chain combines TRBV28 with TRBJ1-5, with D possibly being TRBD1 (5 bases). CDR1 is MDHEN and CDR2 is SYDVKM in the germline V gene. The ends were cut back, 0 bases at V and 4 bases at J, with 13 bases in the middle. The CDR3 is made up of 16 amino acids. The CDR3 reads CASSLWEGQGNQPQHF. The CDR3 coding sequence is TGTGCCAGCAGTTTATGGGAAGGGCAGGGAAATCAGCCCCAGCATTTT.

This chain links TRBV7-8 with TRBJ1-2, with D unresolved. Germline lookup yields CDR1 SGHVS and CDR2 FQNEAQ. Between the trimmed V and J ends, which lost 1 base and 0 bases, there was a span of 12 bases. The CDR3 consists of 16 residues. CDR3 residues: CASSLDSIGANYGYTF. The CDR3 DNA sequence: TGTGCCAGCAGCTTAGATTCCATCGGGGCTAACTATGGCTACACCTTC.

This clone was counted once. The chain couples TRBV23-1 to TRBJ2-1; D is unresolved. TRBV23-1 is sorted into the ORF group, with uncertain function. CDR3 length equals 17 residues. V was shortened by 1 base and J by 4 bases, with 17 bases between the two germline ends. The CDR3 is CASSQLRNIGFYNEQFF. The CDR3 DNA reads as TGCGCCAGCAGTCAATTGAGGAACATAGGCTTTTACAATGAGCAGTTCTTC.

The V and J genes are TRBV24-1 and TRBJ2-5, with D possibly matching TRBD1 (5 bases). CDR3 length equals 13 residues. Germline loops: CDR1 KGHDR, CDR2 SFDVKD. Trimming removed 5 bases from V and 7 bases from J, with 13 bases in between. CDR3 bases: TGTGCCACCAGTGCCCCAGGGATTGGGACCCAGTACTTC. Translated: CATSAPGIGTQYF.

The chain combines TRBV5-6 with TRBJ1-4, with no clear D. Germline V lookup: CDR1 SGHDT, CDR2 YYEEEE. V lost 4 bases and J 0 bases, leaving 7 bases between the germline ends. This CDR3 comprises 14 residues. This chain's CDR3 is CASSRDATNEKLFF. The CDR3 DNA sequence: TGTGCCAGCAGCCGCGATGCAACTAATGAAAAACTGTTTTTT.

V and J are TRBV27 and TRBJ2-3; 7 bases map to TRBD1. CDR3 length: 15 amino acids. V dropped 6 bases and J dropped 4; count of bases not matched to a gene: 10. Germline V lookup: CDR1 MNHEY, CDR2 SMNVEV (reference sequence). The CDR3 DNA is TGTGCCAGCAGGGGGACAGTCGGTAACCCAGATACGCAGTATTTT. Protein sequence: CASRGTVGNPDTQYF.

The V call is TRBV4-1, the J call TRBJ2-1, with D possibly being TRBD1 (5 bases). The V end lost 0 bases, the J end lost 4 bases, and 19 bases lay between the germline ends. The CDR3 loop spans 18 amino acids. The germline gives CDR1 MGHRA, CDR2 YSYEKL. Here the CDR3 DNA reads TGCGCCAGCAGCCAAGACGACCCGGACACGGCTAATTACAATGAGCAGTTCTTC. Amino acid sequence: CASSQDDPDTANYNEQFF.

The rearrangement uses TRBV6-5 and TRBJ2-1; D may be TRBD2 (5 bases). Trimming pared 7 bases from V and 5 bases from J, leaving 12 bases between. This CDR3 is 13 amino acids long. Looked up from germline, CDR1 is MNHEY and CDR2 is SVGAGI. The CDR3 loop reads CASNNGVNNEQFF. The DNA for the CDR3 is TGTGCCAGCAATAACGGGGTCAACAATGAGCAGTTCTTC.

This chain joins TRBV7-9 and TRBJ1-5; 8 nucleotides agree with TRBD1. Germline lookup yields CDR1 SEHNR and CDR2 FQNEAQ (reference sequence). The V and J ends lost 7 bases and 6 bases, in that order; junction bases with no gene match: 8. The CDR3 runs to 14 residues. The chain's CDR3 is CASTTDRVVQPQHF. Written as DNA, the CDR3 is TGTGCCAGCACCACGGACAGGGTAGTTCAGCCCCAGCATTTT.